This TCR beta chain came from a study of OX40 agonist ivuxolimab in advanced cancers. In the study overall: Partial response was recorded in three patients: one hepatocellular carcinoma and two cutaneous melanoma cases.

The method was immunoSEQ multiplex PCR; TCRdb's version includes in-frame clones alone and lacks a portion of them. Found here are tens of thousands of clones, 75% to 85% of them singletons; the top ten hold 1.1%. With respect to this clone: Its antigen is not known.

Whole-study findings and limits: Researchers report that CD8+ T cells had, on average, more expanded clones than CD4+. Some of the nonresponding patients also showed low levels of normalized T-cell clonal expansion.

The source of this sequence is an adult with an advanced solid tumor such as melanoma, head and neck, liver or kidney cancer. The starting material was CD4+ or CD8+ T cells sorted from blood, obtained in a trial of the OX40 agonist ivuxolimab.

The CDR3 coding sequence is TGTGCCAGTAGTGGGACAGGCGGACTTTATGGCTACACCTTC. Its translation: CASSGTGGLYGYTF. The chain joins TRBV19 to TRBJ1-2, with 8 positions matching TRBD1. The V gene's germline CDR1 is LNHDA and CDR2 SQIVND (reference sequence). The CDR3 has 14 residues. The J segment lost 5 bases and the V segment lost 5 bases, leaving 7 bases of the junction unmatched.